The T cell receptor beta chain under discussion was sequenced for a study of neurological immune-mediated disorders. Study outcomes and limitations: TCR clonal expansion peaked in HTLV-1-associated myelopathy patients and was lowest in multiple sclerosis patients.

The length of the CDR3 is 15 residues. The V end was cut by 2 bases, the J end by 1 base, with 11 bases between. Germline loops: CDR1 KGHSH, CDR2 LQKENI. Many counts were recorded for this clonotype. The antigen remains undetermined. The unsorted libraries were produced from 2 million PBMCs held at -80 C. From the 5' RACE reads, TCRdb called clonotypes with MiXCR, one entry per CDR3 protein. Found here are about 24,000 distinct CDR3 sequences, about 6.7% of them singletons; the top ten hold 4.8%. This rearrangement joins TRBV18 to TRBJ1-1, with D tentatively TRBD1 (6 bases). The sequencing sample was made of PBMCs. This receptor was taken from a middle-aged woman in good health. The DNA for the CDR3 is TGTGCCAGCTCACCAAGGGGACAACCGAACACTGAAGCTTTCTTT. Residues: CASSPRGQPNTEAFF.